This T cell receptor (beta chain) was observed in a study of prognosis after radiotherapy for stage I lung cancer. Study results and caveats: There was a fall in unique TCR clone counts after stereotactic body radiation therapy, median roughly 9,900 versus 7,200.

Losses at the gene ends were 0 bases for V and 9 bases for J; bases not matched to a gene: 7. The CDR3 length is 16 residues. Germline V gene lookup returns CDR1 SGHVS and CDR2 FNYEAQ. The TCR beta CDR3 region was amplified from genomic DNA, with two rounds of multiplex PCR being used for the amplification. The authors ran first-round PCR with primers specific to each TRBV and TRBJ gene. TCRdb independently ran MiXCR on the multiplex PCR reads; one entry per CDR3 protein. The sample carries 20,000 to 30,000 distinct CDR3 sequences, roughly 40% recorded once. This clonotype has ten or more counts. Its antigen is not known.

This receptor was identified in a donor over 45 with non-small cell lung cancer. V usage is TRBV7-6 and J usage is TRBJ2-1; 11 bases are a match to TRBD1. This sample comprised PBMCs, obtained before or after stereotactic body radiation therapy (not recorded which). This CDR3 reads CASSLAGDRGSGEQFF. Here the CDR3 DNA reads TGTGCCAGCAGCTTAGCAGGGGACAGGGGGTCGGGTGAGCAGTTCTTC.